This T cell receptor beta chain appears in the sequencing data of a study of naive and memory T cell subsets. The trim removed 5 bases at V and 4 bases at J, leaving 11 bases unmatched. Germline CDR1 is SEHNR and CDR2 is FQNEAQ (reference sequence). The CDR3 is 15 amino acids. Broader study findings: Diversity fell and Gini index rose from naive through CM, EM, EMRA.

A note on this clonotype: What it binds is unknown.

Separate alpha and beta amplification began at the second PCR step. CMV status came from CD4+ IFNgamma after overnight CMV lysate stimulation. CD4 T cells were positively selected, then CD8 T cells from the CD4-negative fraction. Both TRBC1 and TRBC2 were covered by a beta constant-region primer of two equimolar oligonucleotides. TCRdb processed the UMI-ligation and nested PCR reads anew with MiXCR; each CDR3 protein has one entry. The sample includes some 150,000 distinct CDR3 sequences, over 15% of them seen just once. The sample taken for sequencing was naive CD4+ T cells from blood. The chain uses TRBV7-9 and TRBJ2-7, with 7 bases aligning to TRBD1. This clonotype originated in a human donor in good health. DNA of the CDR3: TGTGCCAGCAGCAAAGCCGGGACAGTACATTACGAGCAGTACTTC. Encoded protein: CASSKAGTVHYEQYF.